This is a list of T cell receptor beta chains from one sample in a study of blood T cell repertoires in COVID-19. Sequencing was performed with immunoSEQ multiplex PCR; in TCRdb, only in-frame clones are kept and a portion is missing. The sample contains under 75,000 clones, approximately 85% of which appear only once. Material for sequencing was peripheral blood. The receptors derive from a man aged 45-65 years with active COVID-19. The CDR3 runs from the conserved cysteine through the conserved F or W. The D gene is left open where the match is weak.

TRBV5-4	.	TRBJ2-3	CASKQGKADTQYF
TRBV27	.	TRBJ2-3	CASSLRVLAPMDTQYF
TRBV10-3	TRBD1	TRBJ1-5	CAISREQGEGQPQHF
TRBV29-1	.	TRBJ2-1	CSVEDLNGAQVQFF
TRBV19	.	TRBJ1-1	CASSRDGNTEAFF
TRBV11-3	TRBD1	TRBJ2-3	CASSKGQGGMSDTQYF
TRBV9	.	TRBJ1-1	CASSVDESPGVEAFF
TRBV5-4	TRBD1	TRBJ1-1	CASSIVGQGEEGNTEAFF
TRBV25-1	TRBD1	TRBJ1-2	CASRGTGIANYGYTF
TRBV11-2	.	TRBJ2-7	CASSADSYEQYF
TRBV3-1/TRBV3-2	.	TRBJ1-5	CASSRDAVQPQHF
TRBV19	TRBD1	TRBJ1-2	CASGEQGAVGGGYTF
TRBV2	TRBD2	TRBJ2-3	CASSDRGLAPDTQYF
TRBV5-1	.	TRBJ1-2	CASSSPLNYGYTF
TRBV5-1	.	TRBJ2-2	CASSSDTGELFF
TRBV3-1/TRBV3-2	.	TRBJ2-7	CASSQDKTIPSYNEQYF
TRBV2	.	TRBJ2-7	CASSSGLYEQYF
TRBV2	.	TRBJ2-5	CASSGGRYQETQYF
TRBV18	.	TRBJ1-3	CASSPRQARENTIYF
TRBV4-1	TRBD2	TRBJ2-3	CASSQPGRGVTDTQYF
TRBV5-1	.	TRBJ2-3	CASKGADTQYF
TRBV5-6	.	TRBJ2-7	CASSSRWDTISGRQYF
TRBV6-5	.	TRBJ2-7	CASRSGVRSYEQYF
TRBV3-1/TRBV3-2	.	TRBJ1-2	CASSQPTQGYTF
TRBV7-7	TRBD2	TRBJ2-1	CASSPLSSGGEQFF
TRBV7-2	.	TRBJ2-7	CASSLVTGNSYEQYF
TRBV11-2	.	TRBJ1-5	CASSLGQGRNQPQHF
TRBV5-1	.	TRBJ1-4	CASSFNINEKLFF
TRBV18	TRBD2	TRBJ2-1	CASSSLAGGLSEQFF
TRBV11-1	.	TRBJ2-7	CASSLYQGGYEQYF
TRBV19	.	TRBJ2-2	CASSIPPIGHAELFF
TRBV6-9	.	TRBJ1-5	CASSYQDTPSNQPQHF
TRBV11-2	TRBD1	TRBJ1-1	CASSLRTGGNTEAFF